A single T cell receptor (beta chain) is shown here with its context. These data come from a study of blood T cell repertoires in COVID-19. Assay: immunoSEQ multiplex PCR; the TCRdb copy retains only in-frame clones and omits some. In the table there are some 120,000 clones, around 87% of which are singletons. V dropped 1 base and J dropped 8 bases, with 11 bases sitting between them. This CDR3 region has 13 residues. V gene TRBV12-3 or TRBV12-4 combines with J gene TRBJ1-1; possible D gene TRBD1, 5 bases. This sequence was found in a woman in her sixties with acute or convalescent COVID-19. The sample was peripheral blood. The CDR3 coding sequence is TGTGCCAGCAGTTTAGGTGGACGGGGGGAAGCTTTCTTT. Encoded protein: CASSLGGRGEAFF.